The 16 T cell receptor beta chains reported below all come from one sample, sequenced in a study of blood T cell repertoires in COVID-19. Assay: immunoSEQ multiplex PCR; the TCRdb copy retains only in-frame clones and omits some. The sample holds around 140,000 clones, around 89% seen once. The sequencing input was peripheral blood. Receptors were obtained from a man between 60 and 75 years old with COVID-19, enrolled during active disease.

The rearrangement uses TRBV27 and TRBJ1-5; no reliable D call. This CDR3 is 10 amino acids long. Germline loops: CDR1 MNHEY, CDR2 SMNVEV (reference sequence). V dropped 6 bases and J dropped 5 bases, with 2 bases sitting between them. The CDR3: CASSYQPQHF. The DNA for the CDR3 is TGTGCCAGCAGCTATCAGCCCCAGCATTTT.

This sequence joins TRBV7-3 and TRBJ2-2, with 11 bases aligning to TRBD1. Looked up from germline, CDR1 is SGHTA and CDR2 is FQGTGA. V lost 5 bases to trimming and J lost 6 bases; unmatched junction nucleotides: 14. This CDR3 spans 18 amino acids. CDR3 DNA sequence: TGTGCCAGCAGCCCACCCATCCCCGGGACAGGGGGTTCCGGGGAGCTGTTTTTT. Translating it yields CASSPPIPGTGGSGELFF.

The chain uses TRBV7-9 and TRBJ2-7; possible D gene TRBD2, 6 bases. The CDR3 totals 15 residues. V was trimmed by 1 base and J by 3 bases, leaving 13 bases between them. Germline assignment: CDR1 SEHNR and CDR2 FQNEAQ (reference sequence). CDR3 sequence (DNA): TGTGCCAGCAGCTTAGTTGGCGGAGGGGACTACGAGCAGTACTTC. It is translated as CASSLVGGGDYEQYF.

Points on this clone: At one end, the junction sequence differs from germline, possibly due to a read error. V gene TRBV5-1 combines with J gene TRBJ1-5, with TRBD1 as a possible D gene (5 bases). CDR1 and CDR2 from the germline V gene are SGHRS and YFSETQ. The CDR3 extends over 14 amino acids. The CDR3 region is CASSLGPVNQPQHF. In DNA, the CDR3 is TGCGCCAGCAGTTTGGGGCCAGTGAATCAGCCCCAGCATTTT.

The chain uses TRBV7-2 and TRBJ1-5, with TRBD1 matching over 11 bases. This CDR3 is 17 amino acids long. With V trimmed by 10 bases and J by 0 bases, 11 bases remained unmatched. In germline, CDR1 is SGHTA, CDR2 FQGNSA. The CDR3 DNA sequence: TGTGCCACCCGGACAGGGGGCGATCAGACTAGCAATCAGCCCCAGCATTTT. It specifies CATRTGGDQTSNQPQHF. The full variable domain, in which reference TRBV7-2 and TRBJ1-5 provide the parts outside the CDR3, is GAGVSQSPSNKVTEKGKDVELRCDPISGHTALYWYRQSLGQGLEFLIYFQGNSAPDKSGLPSDRFSAERTGGSVSTLTIQRTQQEDSAVYLCATRTGGDQTSNQPQHFGDGTRLSIL.

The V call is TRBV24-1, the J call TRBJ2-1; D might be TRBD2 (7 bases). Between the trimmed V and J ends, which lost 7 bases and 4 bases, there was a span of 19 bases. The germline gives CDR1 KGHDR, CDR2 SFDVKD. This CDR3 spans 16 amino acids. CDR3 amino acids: CATSSSGEGDYNEQFF. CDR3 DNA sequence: TGTGCCACCAGCTCCTCCGGGGAGGGGGATTACAATGAGCAGTTCTTC.

This CDR3 reads CATIGAGDDQPQHF. In DNA, the CDR3 is TGTGCCACCATCGGGGCAGGGGACGATCAGCCCCAGCATTTT. This chain links TRBV6-5 with TRBJ1-5, with D possibly being TRBD1 (6 bases). Looked up from germline, CDR1 is MNHEY and CDR2 is SVGAGI. The CDR3 extends over 14 amino acids. Trimming shortened V by 10 bases and J by 5 bases, and 18 bases separated the two germline ends.

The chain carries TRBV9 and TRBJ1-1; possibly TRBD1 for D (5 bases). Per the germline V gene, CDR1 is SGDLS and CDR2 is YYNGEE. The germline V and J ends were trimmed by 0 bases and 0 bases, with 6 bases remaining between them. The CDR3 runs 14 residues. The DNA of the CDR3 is TGTGCCAGCAGCGTAGTAGGGGTGAACACTGAAGCTTTCTTT. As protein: CASSVVGVNTEAFF.

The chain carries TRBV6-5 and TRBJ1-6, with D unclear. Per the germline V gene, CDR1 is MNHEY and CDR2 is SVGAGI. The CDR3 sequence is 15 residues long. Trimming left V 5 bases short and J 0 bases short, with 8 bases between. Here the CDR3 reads CASSTQSSYNSPLHF. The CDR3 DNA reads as TGTGCCAGCAGTACTCAAAGCTCCTATAATTCACCCCTCCACTTT.

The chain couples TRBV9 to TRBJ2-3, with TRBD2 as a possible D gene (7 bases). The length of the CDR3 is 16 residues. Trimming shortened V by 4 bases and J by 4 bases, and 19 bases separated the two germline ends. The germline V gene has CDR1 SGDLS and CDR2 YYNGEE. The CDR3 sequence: CASSPLLGGLADTQYF. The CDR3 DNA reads TGTGCCAGCAGCCCCCTGTTGGGGGGGCTCGCAGATACGCAGTATTTT.

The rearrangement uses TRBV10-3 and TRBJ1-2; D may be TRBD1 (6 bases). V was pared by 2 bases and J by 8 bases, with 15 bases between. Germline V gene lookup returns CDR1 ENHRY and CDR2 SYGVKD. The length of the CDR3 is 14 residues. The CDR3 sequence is CAISEKGQTDGYTF. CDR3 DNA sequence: TGTGCCATCAGTGAGAAAGGACAGACTGACGGCTACACCTTC.

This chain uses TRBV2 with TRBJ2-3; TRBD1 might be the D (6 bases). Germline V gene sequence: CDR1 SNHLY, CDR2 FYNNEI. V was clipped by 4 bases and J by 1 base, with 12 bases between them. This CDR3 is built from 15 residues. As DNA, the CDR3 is TGTGCCAGCAGTGTACAGGGATGGGGCACAGATACGCAGTATTTT. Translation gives CASSVQGWGTDTQYF.

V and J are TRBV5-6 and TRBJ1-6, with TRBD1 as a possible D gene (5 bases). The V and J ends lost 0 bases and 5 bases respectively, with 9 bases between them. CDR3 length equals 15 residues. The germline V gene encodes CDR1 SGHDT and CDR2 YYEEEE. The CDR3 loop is CASSLVGRNNSPLHF. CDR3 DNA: TGTGCCAGCAGCTTGGTGGGGCGCAATAATTCACCCCTCCACTTT.

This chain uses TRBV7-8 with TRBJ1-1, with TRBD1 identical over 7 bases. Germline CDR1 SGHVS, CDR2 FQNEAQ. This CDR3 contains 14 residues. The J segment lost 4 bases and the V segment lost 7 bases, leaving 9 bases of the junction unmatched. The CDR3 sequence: CASKDRVDSTEAFF. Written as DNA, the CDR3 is TGTGCCAGCAAAGACAGGGTCGATAGCACTGAAGCTTTCTTT. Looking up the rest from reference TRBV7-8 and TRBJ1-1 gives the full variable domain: GAGVSQSPRYKVAKRGQDVALRCDPISGHVSLFWYQQALGQGPEFLTYFQNEAQLDKSGLPSDRFFAERPEGSVSTLKIQRTQQEDSAVYLCASKDRVDSTEAFFGQGTRLTVV.

In nucleotides, the CDR3 is TGTGCCAGCAGCGTAGGGGACTTGAGGGGCACAGATACGCAGTATTTT. This encodes CASSVGDLRGTDTQYF. V is TRBV9 and J is TRBJ2-3; perhaps TRBD2 as D (6 bases). Germline assignment: CDR1 SGDLS and CDR2 YYNGEE. The V end was cut by 0 bases, the J end by 1 base, with 12 bases between. The CDR3 consists of 16 residues.

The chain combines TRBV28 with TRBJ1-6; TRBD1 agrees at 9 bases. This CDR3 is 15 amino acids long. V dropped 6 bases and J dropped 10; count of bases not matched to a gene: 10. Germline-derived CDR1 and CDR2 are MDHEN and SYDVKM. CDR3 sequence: CASSSLGQGRSPLHF. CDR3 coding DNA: TGTGCCAGCAGCTCTCTTGGACAGGGGCGCTCACCCCTCCACTTT.